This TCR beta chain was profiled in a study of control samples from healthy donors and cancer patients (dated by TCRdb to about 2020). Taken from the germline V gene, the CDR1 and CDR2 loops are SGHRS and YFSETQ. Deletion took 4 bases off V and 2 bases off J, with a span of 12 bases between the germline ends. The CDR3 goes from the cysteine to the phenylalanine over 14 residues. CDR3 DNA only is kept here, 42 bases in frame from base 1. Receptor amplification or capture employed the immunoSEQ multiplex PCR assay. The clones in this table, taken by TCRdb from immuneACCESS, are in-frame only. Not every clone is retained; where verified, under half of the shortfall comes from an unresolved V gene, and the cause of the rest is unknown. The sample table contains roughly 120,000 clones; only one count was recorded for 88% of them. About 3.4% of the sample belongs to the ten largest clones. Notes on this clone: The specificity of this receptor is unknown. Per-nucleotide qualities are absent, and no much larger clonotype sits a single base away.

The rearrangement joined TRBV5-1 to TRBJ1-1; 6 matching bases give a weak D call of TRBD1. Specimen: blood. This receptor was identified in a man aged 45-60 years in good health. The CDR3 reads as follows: CASSLGDINTEAFF. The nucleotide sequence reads TGCGCCAGCAGCCTAGGGGACATTAACACTGAAGCTTTCTTT.